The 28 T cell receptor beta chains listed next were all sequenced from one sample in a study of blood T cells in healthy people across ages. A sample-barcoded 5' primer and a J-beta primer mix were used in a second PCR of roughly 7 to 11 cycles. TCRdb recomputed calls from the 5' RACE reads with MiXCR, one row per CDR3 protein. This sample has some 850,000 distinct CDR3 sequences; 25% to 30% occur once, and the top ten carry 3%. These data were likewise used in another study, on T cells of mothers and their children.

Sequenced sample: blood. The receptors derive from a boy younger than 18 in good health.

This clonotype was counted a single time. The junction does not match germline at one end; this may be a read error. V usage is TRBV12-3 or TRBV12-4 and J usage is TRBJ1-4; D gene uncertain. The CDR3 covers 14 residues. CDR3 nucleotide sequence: TGTGTCAGCAGCTTAGCGGCAGTCACTGAAAAACTGTTTTTT. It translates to CVSSLAAVTEKLFF.

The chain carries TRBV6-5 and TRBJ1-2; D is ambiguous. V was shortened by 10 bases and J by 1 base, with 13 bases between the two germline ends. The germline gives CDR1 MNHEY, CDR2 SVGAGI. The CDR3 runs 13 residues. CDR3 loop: CATSRPLNYGYTF. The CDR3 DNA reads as TGTGCCACCTCAAGACCCCTTAACTATGGCTACACCTTC.

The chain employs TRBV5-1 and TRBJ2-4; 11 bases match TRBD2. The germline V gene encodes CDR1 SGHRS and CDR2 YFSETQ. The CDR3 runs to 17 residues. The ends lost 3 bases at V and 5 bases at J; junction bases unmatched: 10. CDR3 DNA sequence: TGCGCCAGCAGCTCCCCGGCTAGCGGGGGGCCTGAAAACATTCAGTACTTC. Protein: CASSSPASGGPENIQYF.

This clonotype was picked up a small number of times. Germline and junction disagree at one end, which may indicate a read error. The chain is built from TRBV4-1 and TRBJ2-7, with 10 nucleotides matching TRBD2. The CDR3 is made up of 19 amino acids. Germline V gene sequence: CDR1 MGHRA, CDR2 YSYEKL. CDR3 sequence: CASSQHESLLAGAGNEQFF. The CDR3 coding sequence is TGCGCCAGCAGCCAACATGAAAGCCTCCTAGCGGGGGCGGGTAATGAGCAGTTTTTC.

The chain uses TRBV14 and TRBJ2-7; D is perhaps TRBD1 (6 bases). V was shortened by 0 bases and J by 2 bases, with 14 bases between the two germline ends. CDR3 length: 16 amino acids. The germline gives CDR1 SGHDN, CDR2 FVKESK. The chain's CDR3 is CASSQDTGNFAYEQYF. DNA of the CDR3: TGTGCCAGCAGCCAAGATACAGGGAATTTTGCCTACGAGCAGTACTTC.

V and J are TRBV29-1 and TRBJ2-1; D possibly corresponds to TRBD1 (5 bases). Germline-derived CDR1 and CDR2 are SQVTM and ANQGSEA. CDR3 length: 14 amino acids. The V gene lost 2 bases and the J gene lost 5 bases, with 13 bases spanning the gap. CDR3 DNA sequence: TGCAGCGTTGAAAGGGGATACCTGGACAATGAGCAGTTCTTC. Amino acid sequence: CSVERGYLDNEQFF.

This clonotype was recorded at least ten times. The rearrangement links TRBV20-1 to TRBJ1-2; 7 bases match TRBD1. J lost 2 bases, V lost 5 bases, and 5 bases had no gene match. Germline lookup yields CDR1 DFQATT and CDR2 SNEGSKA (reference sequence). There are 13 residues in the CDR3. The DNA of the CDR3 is TGCAGTGCTTCACAGGGGTTCAACTATGGCTACACCTTC. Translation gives CSASQGFNYGYTF.

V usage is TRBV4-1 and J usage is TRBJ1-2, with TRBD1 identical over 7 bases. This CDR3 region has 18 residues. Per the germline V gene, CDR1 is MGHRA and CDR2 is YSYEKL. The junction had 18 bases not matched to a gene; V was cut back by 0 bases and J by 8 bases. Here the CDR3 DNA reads TGCGCCAGCAGCCAAGATGTCAATGCGGCAGGGGGACTTGGGGGCTACACCTTC. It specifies CASSQDVNAAGGLGGYTF.

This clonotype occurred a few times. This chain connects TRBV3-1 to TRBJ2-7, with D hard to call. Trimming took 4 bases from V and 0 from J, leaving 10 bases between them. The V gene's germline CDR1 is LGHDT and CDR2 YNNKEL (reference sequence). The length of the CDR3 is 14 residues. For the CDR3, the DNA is TGTGCCAGCAGCCGGACGGAATACTCCTACGAGCAGTACTTC. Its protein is CASSRTEYSYEQYF.

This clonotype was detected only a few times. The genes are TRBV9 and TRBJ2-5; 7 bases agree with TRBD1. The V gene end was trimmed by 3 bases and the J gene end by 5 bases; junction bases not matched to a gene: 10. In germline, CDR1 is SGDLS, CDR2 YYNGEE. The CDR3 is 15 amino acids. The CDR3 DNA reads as TGTGCCAGCAGCGGGGGTTCGGCCAGGGGGGAGACCCAGTACTTC. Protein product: CASSGGSARGETQYF. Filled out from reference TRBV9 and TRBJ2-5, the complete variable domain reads DSGVTQTPKHLITATGQRVTLRCSPRSGDLSVYWYQQSLDQGLQFLIQYYNGEERAKGNILERFSAQQFPDLHSELNLSSLELGDSALYFCASSGGSARGETQYFGPGTRLLVL.

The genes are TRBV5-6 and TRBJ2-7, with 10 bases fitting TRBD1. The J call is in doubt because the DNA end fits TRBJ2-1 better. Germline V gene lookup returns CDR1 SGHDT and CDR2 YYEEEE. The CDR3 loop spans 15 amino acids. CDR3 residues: CASSLFGQGDIEQFF. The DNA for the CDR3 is TGTGCCAGCAGCTTGTTCGGACAGGGGGATATTGAGCAGTTCTTC.

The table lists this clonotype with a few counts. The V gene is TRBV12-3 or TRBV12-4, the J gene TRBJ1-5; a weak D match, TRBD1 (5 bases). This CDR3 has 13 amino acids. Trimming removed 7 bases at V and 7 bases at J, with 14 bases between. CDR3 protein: CASKGGAGQPQHF. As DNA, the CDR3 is TGTGCCAGCAAAGGTGGGGCGGGGCAGCCCCAGCATTTT.

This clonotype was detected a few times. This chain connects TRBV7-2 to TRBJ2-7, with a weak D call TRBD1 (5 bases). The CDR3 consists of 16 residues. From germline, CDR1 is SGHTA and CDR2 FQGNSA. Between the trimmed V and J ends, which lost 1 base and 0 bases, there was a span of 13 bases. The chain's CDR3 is CASSLVGRLSSYEQYF. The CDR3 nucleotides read TGTGCCAGCAGCTTAGTGGGGCGACTCAGCTCCTACGAGCAGTACTTC.

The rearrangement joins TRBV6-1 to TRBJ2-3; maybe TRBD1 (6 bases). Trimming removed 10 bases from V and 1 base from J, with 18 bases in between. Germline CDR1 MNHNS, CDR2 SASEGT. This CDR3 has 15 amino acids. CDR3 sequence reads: CATFGARQGTDTQYF. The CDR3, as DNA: TGTGCCACCTTCGGGGCGAGACAGGGCACAGATACGCAGTATTTT.

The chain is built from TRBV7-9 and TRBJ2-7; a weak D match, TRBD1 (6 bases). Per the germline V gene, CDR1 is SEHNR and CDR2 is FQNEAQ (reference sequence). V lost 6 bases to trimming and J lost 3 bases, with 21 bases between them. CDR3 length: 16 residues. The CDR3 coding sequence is TGTGCCAGCAGTCAAACAACAGGGTCAGGGAGCTACGAGCAGTACTTC. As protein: CASSQTTGSGSYEQYF. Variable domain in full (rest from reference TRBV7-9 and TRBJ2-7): DTGVSQNPRHKITKRGQNVTFRCDPISEHNRLYWYRQTLGQGPEFLTYFQNEAQLEKSRLLSDRFSAERPKGSFSTLEIQRTEQGDSAMYLCASSQTTGSGSYEQYFGPGTRLTVT.

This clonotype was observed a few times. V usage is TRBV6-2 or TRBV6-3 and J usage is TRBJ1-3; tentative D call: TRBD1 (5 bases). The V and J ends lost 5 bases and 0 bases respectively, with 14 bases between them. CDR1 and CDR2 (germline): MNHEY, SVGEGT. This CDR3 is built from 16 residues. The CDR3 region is CASSLRDAISGNTIYF. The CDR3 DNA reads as TGTGCCAGCAGTCTCCGGGACGCCATCTCTGGAAACACCATATATTTT.

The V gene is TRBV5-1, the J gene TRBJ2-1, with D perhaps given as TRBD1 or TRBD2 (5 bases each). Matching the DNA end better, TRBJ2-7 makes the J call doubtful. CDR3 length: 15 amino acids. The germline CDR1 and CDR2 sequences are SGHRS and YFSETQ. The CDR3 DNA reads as TGCGCCAGCAGCTTGAATACGTTCAGAGGGGTCGAGCAGTACTTC. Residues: CASSLNTFRGVEQYF.

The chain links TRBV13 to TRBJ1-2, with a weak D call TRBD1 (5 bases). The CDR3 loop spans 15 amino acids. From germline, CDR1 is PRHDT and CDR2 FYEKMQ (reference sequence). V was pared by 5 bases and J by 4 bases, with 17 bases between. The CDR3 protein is CASSGPLREAYGYTF. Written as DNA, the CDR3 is TGTGCCAGCAGCGGACCCCTCAGGGAGGCCTATGGCTACACCTTC.

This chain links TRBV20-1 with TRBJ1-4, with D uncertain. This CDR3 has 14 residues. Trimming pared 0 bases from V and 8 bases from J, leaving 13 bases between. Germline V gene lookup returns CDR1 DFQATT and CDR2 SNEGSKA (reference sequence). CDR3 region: CSARDGGSSEKLFF. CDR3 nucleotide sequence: TGCAGTGCTAGAGATGGCGGGAGTTCGGAAAAACTGTTTTTT.

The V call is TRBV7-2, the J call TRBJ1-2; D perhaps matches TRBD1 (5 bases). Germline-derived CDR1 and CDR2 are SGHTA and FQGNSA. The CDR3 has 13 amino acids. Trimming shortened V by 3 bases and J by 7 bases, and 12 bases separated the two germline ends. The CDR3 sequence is CASSFRGDGGYTF. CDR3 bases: TGTGCCAGCAGCTTCCGGGGCGATGGTGGCTACACCTTC.

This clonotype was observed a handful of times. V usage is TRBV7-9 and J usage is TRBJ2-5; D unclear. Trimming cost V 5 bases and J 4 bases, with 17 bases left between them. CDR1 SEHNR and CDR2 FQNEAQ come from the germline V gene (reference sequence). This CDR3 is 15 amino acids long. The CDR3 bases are TGTGCCAGCAGCGCTGTAGGTGGGGAAAGAGAGACCCAGTACTTC. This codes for CASSAVGGERETQYF.

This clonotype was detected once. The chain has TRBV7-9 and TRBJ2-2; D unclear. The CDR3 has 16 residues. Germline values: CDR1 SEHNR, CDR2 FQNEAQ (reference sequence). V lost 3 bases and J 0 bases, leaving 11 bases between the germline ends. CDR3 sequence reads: CASSFSGFSNTGELFF. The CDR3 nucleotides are TGTGCCAGCAGCTTTAGTGGGTTCTCGAACACCGGGGAGCTGTTTTTT. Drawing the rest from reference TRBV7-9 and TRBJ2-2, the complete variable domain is DTGVSQNPRHKITKRGQNVTFRCDPISEHNRLYWYRQTLGQGPEFLTYFQNEAQLEKSRLLSDRFSAERPKGSFSTLEIQRTEQGDSAMYLCASSFSGFSNTGELFFGEGSRLTVL.

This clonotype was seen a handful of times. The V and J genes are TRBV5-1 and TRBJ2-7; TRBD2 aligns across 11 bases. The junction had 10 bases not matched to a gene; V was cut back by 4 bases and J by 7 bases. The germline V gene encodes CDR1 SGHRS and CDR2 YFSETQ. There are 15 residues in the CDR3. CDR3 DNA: TGCGCCAGCAGCGCGGGACTAGCGGAATTCGGGGAGCAGTACTTC. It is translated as CASSAGLAEFGEQYF.

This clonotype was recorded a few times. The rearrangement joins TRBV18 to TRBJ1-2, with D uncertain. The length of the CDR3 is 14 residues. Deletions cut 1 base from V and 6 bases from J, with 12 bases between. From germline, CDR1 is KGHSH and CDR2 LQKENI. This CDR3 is CASSPQKDRDGYTF. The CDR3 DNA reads TGTGCCAGCTCACCACAGAAGGATCGGGATGGCTACACCTTC. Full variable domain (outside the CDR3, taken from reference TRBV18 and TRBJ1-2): NAGVMQNPRHLVRRRGQEARLRCSPMKGHSHVYWYRQLPEEGLKFMVYLQKENIIDESGMPKERFSAEFPKEGPSILRIQQVVRGDSAAYFCASSPQKDRDGYTFGSGTRLTVV.

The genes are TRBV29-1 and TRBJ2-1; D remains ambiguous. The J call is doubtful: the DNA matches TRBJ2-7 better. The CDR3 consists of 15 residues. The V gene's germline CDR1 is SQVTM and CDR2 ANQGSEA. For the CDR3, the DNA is TGCAGCGTTGAACCCGTCGCTAGAGAAACCTACGAGCAGTACTTC. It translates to CSVEPVARETYEQYF.

Here the CDR3 reads CSAPRTGPPLGETQYF. CDR3 in DNA: TGCAGCGCACCCCGGACAGGGCCCCCATTGGGCGAGACCCAGTACTTC. J is TRBJ2-5 and V is TRBV29-1; TRBD1 matches at 8 bases. Trimming at V came to 7 bases and at J to 5 bases, leaving 18 bases not matched to a gene. Per germline, CDR1 SQVTM and CDR2 ANQGSEA. CDR3 size: 16 residues.

The DNA for the CDR3 is TGTGCCAGCAGTTTATCAGGAGGTTTCGAGCAGTACTTC. Amino acid sequence: CASSLSGGFEQYF. V gene TRBV27 combines with J gene TRBJ2-7, with D perhaps matching TRBD2 (5 bases). CDR1 is MNHEY and CDR2 is SMNVEV in the germline V gene (reference sequence). With 0 bases removed from V and 6 bases from J, the gap between germline ends came to 9 bases. This CDR3 has 13 residues.

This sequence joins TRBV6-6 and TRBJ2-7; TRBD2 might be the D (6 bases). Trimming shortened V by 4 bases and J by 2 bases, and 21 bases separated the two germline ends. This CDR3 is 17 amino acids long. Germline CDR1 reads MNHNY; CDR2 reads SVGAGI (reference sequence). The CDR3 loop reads CASSFPTGSASPYEQYF. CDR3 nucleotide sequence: TGTGCCAGCAGTTTCCCGACCGGGAGCGCCTCCCCCTACGAGCAGTACTTC.